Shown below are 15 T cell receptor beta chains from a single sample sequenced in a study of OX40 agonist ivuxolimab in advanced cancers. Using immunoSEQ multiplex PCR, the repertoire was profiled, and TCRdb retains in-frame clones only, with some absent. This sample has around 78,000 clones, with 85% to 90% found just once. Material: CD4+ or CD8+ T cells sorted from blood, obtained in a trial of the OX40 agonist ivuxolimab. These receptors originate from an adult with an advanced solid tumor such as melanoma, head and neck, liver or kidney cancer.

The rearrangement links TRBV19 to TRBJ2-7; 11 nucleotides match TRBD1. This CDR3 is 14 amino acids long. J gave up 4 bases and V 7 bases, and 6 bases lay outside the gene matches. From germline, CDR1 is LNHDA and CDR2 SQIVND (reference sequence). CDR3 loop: CASKPGQGGYEQYF. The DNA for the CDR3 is TGTGCCAGTAAGCCGGGACAGGGGGGATACGAGCAGTACTTC.

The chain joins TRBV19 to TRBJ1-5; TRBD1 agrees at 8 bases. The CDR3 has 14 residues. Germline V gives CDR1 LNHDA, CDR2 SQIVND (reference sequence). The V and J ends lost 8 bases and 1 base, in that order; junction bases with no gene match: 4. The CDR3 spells CASRTGTSNQPQHF. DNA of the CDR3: TGTGCCAGTCGGACAGGGACAAGCAATCAGCCCCAGCATTTT.

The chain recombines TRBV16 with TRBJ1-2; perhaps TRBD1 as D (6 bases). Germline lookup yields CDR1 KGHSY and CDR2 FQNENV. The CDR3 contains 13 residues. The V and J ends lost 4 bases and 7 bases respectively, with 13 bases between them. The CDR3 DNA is TGTGCCAGCAGCCGCGTACAGGGAGGTGGCTACACCTTC. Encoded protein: CASSRVQGGGYTF.

The CDR3 here is CASARDTGELFF. CDR3 DNA sequence: TGTGCCAGCGCGCGGGACACCGGGGAGCTGTTTTTT. The chain carries TRBV2 and TRBJ2-2; perhaps TRBD2 as D (5 bases). Trimming pared 8 bases from V and 3 bases from J, leaving 7 bases between. Germline V CDR1 and CDR2: SNHLY, FYNNEI. The CDR3 contains 12 residues.

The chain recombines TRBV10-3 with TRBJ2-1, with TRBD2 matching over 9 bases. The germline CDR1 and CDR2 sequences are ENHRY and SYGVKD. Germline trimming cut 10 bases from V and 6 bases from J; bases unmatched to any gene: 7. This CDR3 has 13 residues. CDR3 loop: CATGASGVNEQFF. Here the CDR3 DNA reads TGTGCCACCGGGGCTAGCGGGGTCAATGAGCAGTTCTTC.

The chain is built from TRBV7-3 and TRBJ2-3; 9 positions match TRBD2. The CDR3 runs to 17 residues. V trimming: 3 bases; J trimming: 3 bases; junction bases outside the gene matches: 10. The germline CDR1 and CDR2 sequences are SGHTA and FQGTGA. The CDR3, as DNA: TGTGCCAGCAGCTTTTGGTCTAGCGGGAAGAGTACAGATACGCAGTATTTT. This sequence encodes CASSFWSSGKSTDTQYF. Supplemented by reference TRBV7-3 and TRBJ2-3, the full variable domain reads GAGVSQTPSNKVTEKGKYVELRCDPISGHTALYWYRQSLGQGPEFLIYFQGTGAADDSGLPNDRFFAVRPEGSVSTLKIQRTERGDSAVYLCASSFWSSGKSTDTQYFGPGTRLTVL.

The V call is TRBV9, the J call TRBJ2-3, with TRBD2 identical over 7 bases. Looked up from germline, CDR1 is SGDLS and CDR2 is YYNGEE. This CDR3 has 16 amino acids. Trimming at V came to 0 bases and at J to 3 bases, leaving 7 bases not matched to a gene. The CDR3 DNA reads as TGTGCCAGCAGCGTAGTGGCGCGGGAGAGGACAGATACGCAGTATTTT. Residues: CASSVVARERTDTQYF.

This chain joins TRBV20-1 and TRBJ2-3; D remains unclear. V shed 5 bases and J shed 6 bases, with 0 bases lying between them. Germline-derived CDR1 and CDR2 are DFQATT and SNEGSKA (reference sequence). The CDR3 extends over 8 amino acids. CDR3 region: CSADTQYF. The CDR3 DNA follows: TGCAGTGCTGATACGCAGTATTTT.

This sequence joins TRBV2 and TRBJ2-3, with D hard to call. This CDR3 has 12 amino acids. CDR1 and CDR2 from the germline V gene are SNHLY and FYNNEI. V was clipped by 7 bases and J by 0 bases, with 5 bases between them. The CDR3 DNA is TGTGCCAGCAAGGAGAGCACAGATACGCAGTATTTT. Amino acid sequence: CASKESTDTQYF.

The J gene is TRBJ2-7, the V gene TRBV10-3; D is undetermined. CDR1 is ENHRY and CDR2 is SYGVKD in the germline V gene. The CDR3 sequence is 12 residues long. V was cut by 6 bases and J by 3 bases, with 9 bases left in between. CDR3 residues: CAIRDDGYEQYF. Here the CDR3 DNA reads TGTGCCATCAGAGACGACGGCTACGAGCAGTACTTC.

In DNA form, the CDR3 reads TGCAGCGGGGGGACGGCGGAGGCGGTCGAGCAGTACTTC. This codes for CSGGTAEAVEQYF. The V call is TRBV29-1, the J call TRBJ2-7; D possibly uses TRBD1 or TRBD2 (5 bases each). CDR3 size: 13 residues. The germline V and J ends were trimmed by 7 bases and 6 bases, with 19 bases remaining between them. CDR1 is SQVTM and CDR2 is ANQGSEA in the germline V gene.

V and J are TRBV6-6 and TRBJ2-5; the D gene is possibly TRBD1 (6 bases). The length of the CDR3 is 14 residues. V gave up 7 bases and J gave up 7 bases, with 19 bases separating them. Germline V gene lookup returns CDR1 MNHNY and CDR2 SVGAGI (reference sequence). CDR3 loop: CASTQGTPMGTQYF. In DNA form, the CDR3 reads TGTGCCAGCACCCAAGGGACACCAATGGGGACCCAGTACTTC.

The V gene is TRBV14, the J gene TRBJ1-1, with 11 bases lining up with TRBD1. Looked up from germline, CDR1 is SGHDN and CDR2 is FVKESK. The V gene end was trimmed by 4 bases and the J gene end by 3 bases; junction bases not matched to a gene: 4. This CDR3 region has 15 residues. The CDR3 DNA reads TGTGCCAGCAGCCCCAGGACAGGGGGCTACACTGAAGCTTTCTTT. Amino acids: CASSPRTGGYTEAFF. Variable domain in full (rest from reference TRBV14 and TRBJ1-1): EAGVTQFPSHSVIEKGQTVTLRCDPISGHDNLYWYRRVMGKEIKFLLHFVKESKQDESGMPNNRFLAERTGGTYSTLKVQPAELEDSGVYFCASSPRTGGYTEAFFGQGTRLTVV.

The CDR3 loop is CASTYGHAFRTGELFF. CDR3 in DNA: TGTGCCAGTACCTACGGCCATGCCTTCAGGACCGGGGAGCTGTTTTTT. V usage is TRBV19 and J usage is TRBJ2-2; the D is unclear. Per germline, CDR1 LNHDA and CDR2 SQIVND (reference sequence). Between the trimmed V and J ends, which lost 7 bases and 5 bases, there was a span of 20 bases. The CDR3 has 16 amino acids.

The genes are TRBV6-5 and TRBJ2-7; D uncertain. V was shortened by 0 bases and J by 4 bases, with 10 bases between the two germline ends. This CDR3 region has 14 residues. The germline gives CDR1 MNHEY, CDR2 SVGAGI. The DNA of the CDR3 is TGTGCCAGCAGTTACTCCGTATCCGGATACGAGCAGTACTTC. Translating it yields CASSYSVSGYEQYF.